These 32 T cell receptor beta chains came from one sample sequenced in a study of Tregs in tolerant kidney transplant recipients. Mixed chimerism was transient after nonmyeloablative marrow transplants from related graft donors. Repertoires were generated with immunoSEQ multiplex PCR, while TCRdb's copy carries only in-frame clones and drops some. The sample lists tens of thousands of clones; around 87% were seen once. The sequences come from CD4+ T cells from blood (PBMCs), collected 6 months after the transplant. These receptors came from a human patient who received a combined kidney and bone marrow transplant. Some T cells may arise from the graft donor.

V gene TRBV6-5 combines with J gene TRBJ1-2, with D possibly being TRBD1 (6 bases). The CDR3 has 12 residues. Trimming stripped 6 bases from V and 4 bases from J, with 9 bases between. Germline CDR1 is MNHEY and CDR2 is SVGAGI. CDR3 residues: CASRTGFYGYTF. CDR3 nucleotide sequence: TGTGCCAGCAGGACAGGATTCTATGGCTACACCTTC.

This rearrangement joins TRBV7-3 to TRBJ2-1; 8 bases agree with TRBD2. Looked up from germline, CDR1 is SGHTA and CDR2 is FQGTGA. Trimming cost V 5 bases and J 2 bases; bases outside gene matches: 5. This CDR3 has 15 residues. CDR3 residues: CASSPNSGTYNEQFF. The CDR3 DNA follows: TGTGCCAGCAGCCCCAATAGCGGGACCTACAATGAGCAGTTCTTC.

The CDR3 spells CASSIQRGGGTEQFF. For the CDR3, the DNA is TGTGCCAGTAGTATCCAGCGGGGGGGCGGGACTGAGCAGTTCTTC. The chain links TRBV19 to TRBJ2-1, with 10 bases matching TRBD2. V lost 3 bases and J lost 9; bases outside the gene matches: 8. Germline V gene data show CDR1 as LNHDA and CDR2 as SQIVND (reference sequence). CDR3 length: 15 amino acids.

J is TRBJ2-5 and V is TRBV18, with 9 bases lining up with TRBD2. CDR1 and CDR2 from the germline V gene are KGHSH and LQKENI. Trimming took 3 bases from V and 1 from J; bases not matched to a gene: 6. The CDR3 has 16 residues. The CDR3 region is CASSPEASGVQETQYF. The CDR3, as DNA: TGTGCCAGCTCACCTGAGGCTAGCGGGGTCCAAGAGACCCAGTACTTC. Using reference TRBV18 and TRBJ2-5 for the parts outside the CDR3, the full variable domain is NAGVMQNPRHLVRRRGQEARLRCSPMKGHSHVYWYRQLPEEGLKFMVYLQKENIIDESGMPKERFSAEFPKEGPSILRIQQVVRGDSAAYFCASSPEASGVQETQYFGPGTRLLVL.

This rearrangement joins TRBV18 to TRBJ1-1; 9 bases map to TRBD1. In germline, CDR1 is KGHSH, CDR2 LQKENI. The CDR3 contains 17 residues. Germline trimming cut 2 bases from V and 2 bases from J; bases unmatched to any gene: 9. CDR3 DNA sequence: TGTGCCAGCTCACCATCCTTGGACAGGGGTCGAAACACTGAAGCTTTCTTT. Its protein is CASSPSLDRGRNTEAFF.

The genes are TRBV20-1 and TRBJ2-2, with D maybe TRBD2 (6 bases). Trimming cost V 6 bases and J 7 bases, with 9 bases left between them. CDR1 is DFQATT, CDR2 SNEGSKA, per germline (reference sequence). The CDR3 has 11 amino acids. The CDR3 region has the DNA TGCAGTGCCGGGGGACTCGGGGAGCTGTTTTTT. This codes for CSAGGLGELFF.

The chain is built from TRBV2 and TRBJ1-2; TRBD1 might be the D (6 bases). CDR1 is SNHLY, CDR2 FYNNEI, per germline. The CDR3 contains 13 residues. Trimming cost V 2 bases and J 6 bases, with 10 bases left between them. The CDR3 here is CASSETGSHGYTF. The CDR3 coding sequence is TGTGCCAGCAGTGAAACAGGGTCGCATGGCTACACCTTC.

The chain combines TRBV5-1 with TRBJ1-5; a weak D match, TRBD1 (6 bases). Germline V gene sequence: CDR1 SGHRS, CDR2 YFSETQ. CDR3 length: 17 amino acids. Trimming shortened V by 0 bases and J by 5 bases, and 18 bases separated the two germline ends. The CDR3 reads CASSLGPGQGRHQPQHF. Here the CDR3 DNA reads TGCGCCAGCAGCTTGGGCCCGGGACAAGGACGTCATCAGCCCCAGCATTTT. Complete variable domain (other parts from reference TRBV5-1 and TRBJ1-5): KAGVTQTPRYLIKTRGQQVTLSCSPISGHRSVSWYQQTPGQGLQFLFEYFSETQRNKGNFPGRFSGRQFSNSRSEMNVSTLELGDSALYLCASSLGPGQGRHQPQHFGDGTRLSIL.

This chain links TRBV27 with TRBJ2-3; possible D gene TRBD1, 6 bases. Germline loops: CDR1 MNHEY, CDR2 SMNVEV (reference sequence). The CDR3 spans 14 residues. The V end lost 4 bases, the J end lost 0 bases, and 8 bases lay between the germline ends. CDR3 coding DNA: TGTGCCAGCAGTTCTCAGGGGAGCACAGATACGCAGTATTTT. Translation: CASSSQGSTDTQYF.

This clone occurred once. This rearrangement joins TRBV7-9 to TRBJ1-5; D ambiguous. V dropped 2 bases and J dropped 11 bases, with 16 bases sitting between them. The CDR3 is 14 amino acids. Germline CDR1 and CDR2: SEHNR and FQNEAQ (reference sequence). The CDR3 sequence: CASSLSSGSMTQHF. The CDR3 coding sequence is TGTGCCAGCAGCTTATCCTCAGGTAGTATGACCCAGCATTTT.

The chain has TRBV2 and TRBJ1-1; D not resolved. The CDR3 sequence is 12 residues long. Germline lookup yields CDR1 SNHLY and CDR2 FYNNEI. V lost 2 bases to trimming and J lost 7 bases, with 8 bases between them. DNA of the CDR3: TGTGCCAGCAGTGAAAGGACTGTTGAAGCTTTCTTT. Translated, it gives CASSERTVEAFF.

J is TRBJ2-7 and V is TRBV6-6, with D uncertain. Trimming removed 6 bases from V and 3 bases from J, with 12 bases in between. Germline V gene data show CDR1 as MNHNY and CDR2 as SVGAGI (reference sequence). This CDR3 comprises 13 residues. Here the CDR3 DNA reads TGTGCCAGCAGCCCCAGACATTACTACGAGCAGTACTTC. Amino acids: CASSPRHYYEQYF.

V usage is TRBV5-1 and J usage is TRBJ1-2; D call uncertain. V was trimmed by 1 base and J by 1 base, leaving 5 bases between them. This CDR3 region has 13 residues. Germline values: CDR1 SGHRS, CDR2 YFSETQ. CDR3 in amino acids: CASSLTVNYGYTF. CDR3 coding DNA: TGCGCCAGCAGCTTGACAGTTAACTATGGCTACACCTTC. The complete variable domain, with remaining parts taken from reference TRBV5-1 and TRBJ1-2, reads KAGVTQTPRYLIKTRGQQVTLSCSPISGHRSVSWYQQTPGQGLQFLFEYFSETQRNKGNFPGRFSGRQFSNSRSEMNVSTLELGDSALYLCASSLTVNYGYTFGSGTRLTVV.

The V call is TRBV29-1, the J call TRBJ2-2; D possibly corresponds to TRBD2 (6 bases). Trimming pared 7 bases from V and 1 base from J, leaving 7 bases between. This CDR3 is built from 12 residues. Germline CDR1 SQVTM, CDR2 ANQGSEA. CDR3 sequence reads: CSGRGNTGELFF. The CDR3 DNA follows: TGCAGCGGGCGGGGGAACACCGGGGAGCTGTTTTTT.

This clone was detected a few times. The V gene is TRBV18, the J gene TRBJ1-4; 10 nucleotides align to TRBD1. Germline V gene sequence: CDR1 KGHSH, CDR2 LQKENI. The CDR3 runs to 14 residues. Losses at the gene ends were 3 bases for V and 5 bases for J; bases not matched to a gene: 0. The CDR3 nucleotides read TGTGCCAGCTCACCGGACAGGGGGAATGAAAAACTGTTTTTT. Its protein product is CASSPDRGNEKLFF. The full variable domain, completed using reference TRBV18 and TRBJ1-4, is NAGVMQNPRHLVRRRGQEARLRCSPMKGHSHVYWYRQLPEEGLKFMVYLQKENIIDESGMPKERFSAEFPKEGPSILRIQQVVRGDSAAYFCASSPDRGNEKLFFGSGTQLSVL.

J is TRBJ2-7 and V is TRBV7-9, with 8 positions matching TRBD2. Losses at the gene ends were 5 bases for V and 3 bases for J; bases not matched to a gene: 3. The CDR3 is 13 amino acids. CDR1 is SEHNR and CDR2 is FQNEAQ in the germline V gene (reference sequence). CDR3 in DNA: TGTGCCAGCAGCCGAAGCGGGAGCTACGAGCAGTACTTC. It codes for CASSRSGSYEQYF.

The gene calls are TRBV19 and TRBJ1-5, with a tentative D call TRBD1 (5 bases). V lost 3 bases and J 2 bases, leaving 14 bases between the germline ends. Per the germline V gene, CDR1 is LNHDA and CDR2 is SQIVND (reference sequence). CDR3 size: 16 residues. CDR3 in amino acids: CASSMSAGPGNQPQHF. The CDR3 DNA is TGTGCCAGTAGTATGAGCGCAGGGCCTGGCAATCAGCCCCAGCATTTT.

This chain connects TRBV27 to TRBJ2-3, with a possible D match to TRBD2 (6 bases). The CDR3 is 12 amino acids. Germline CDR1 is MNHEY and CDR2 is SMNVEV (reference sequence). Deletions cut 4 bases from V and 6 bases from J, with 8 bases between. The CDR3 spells CASSSRGDTQYF. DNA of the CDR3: TGTGCCAGCAGTTCCCGGGGGGATACGCAGTATTTT.

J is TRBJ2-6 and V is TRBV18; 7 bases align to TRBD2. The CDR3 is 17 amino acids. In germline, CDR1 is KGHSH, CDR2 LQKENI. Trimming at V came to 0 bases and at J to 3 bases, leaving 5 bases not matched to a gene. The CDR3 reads CASSPPGGDLGANVLTF. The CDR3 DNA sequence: TGTGCCAGCTCACCACCGGGGGGGGATCTTGGGGCCAACGTCCTGACTTTC. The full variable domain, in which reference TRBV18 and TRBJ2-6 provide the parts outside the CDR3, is NAGVMQNPRHLVRRRGQEARLRCSPMKGHSHVYWYRQLPEEGLKFMVYLQKENIIDESGMPKERFSAEFPKEGPSILRIQQVVRGDSAAYFCASSPPGGDLGANVLTFGAGSRLTVL.

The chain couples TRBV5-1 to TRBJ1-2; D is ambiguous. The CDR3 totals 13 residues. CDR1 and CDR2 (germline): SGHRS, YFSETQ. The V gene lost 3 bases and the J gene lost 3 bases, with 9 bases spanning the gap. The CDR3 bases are TGCGCCAGCAGCTCCCCGGGGTACTATGGCTACACCTTC. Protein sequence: CASSSPGYYGYTF.

The CDR3 region has the DNA TGCGCCAGCAGCTTGGTTGGAGGGGCAGAAGCCAAAAACATTCAGTACTTC. It specifies CASSLVGGAEAKNIQYF. The chain links TRBV5-1 to TRBJ2-4; possible D gene TRBD2, 6 bases. This CDR3 is built from 17 residues. Germline V gene data show CDR1 as SGHRS and CDR2 as YFSETQ. V lost 0 bases and J 0 bases, leaving 13 bases between the germline ends.

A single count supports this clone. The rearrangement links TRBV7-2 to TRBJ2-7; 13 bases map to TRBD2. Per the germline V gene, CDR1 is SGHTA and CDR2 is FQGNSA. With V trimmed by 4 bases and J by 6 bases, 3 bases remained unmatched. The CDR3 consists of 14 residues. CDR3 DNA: TGTGCCAGCAGCTCGACTAGCGGGAGGCCCGAGCAGTACTTC. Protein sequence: CASSSTSGRPEQYF.

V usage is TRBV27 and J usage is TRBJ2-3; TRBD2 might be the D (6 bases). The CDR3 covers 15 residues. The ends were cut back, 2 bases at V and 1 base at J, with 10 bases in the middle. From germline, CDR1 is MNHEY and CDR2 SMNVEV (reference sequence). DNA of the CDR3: TGTGCCAGCAGTTTAAAATCTAGCGGCACAGATACGCAGTATTTT. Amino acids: CASSLKSSGTDTQYF.

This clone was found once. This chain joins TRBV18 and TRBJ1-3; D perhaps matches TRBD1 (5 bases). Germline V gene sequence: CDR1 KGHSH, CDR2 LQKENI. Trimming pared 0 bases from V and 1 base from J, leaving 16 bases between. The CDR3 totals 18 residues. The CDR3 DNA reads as TGTGCCAGCTCACCACCATCTACCGACAGTTCATCTGGAAACACCATATATTTT. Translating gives CASSPPSTDSSSGNTIYF.

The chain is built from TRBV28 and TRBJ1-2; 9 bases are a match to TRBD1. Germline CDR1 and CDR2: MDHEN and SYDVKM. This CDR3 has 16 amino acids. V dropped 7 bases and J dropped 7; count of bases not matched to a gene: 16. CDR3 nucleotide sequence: TGTGCCAGCACCCCGCCGGGACAGGGAGACCAGGCTGGCTACACCTTC. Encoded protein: CASTPPGQGDQAGYTF.

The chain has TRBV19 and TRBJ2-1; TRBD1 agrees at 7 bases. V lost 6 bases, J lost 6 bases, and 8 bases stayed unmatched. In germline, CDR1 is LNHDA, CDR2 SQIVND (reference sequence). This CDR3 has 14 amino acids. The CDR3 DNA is TGTGCCAGTAGACCCGGGACAGAAATCAATGAGCAGTTCTTC. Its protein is CASRPGTEINEQFF.

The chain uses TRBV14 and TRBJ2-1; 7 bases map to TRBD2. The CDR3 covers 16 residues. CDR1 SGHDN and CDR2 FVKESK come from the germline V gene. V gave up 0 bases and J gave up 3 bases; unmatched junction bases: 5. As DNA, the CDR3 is TGTGCCAGCAGCCAAGATCTTGGCGGGGGCTACAATGAGCAGTTCTTC. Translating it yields CASSQDLGGGYNEQFF.

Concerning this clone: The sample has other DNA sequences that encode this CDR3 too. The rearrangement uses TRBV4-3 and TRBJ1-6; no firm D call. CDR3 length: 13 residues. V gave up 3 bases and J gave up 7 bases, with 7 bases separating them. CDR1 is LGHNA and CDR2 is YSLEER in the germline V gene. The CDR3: CASSQLQNSPLHF. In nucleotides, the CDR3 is TGCGCCAGCAGCCAGTTACAGAATTCACCCCTCCACTTT.

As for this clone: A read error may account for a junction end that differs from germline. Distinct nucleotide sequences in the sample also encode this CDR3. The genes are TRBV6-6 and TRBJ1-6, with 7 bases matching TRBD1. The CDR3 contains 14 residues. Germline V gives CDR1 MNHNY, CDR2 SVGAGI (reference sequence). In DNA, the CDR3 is TGTGCCAGCAGTACACAGGGGAGTAATTCCCCCCTCCACTTT. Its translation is CASSTQGSNSPLHF.

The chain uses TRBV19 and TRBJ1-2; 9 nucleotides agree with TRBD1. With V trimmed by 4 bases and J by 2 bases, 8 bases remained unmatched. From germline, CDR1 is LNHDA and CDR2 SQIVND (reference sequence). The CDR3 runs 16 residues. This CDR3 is CASSRSTGTGNYGYTF. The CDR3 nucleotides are TGTGCCAGTAGTAGATCTACCGGGACAGGGAACTATGGCTACACCTTC. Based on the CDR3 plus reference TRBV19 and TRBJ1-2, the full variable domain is DGGITQSPKYLFRKEGQNVTLSCEQNLNHDAMYWYRQDPGQGLRLIYYSQIVNDFQKGDIAEGYSVSREKKESFPLTVTSAQKNPTAFYLCASSRSTGTGNYGYTFGSGTRLTVV.

CDR3 protein: CASSFRESNTGELFF. The CDR3 coding sequence is TGTGCCAGCAGTTTTAGGGAGTCGAACACCGGGGAGCTGTTTTTT. The V call is TRBV27, the J call TRBJ2-2; D is perhaps TRBD2 (5 bases). This CDR3 contains 15 residues. V lost 3 bases and J 0 bases, leaving 8 bases between the germline ends. Germline CDR1 is MNHEY and CDR2 is SMNVEV (reference sequence).

The CDR3 spells CSVEVASGRFGDTQYF. CDR3 coding DNA: TGCAGCGTTGAAGTGGCTAGCGGGAGATTTGGAGATACGCAGTATTTT. This sequence joins TRBV29-1 and TRBJ2-3, with 10 nucleotides matching TRBD2. There are 16 residues in the CDR3. Germline V lookup: CDR1 SQVTM, CDR2 ANQGSEA. With 1 base clipped from V and 5 bases from J, the junction kept 9 bases outside the gene matches.